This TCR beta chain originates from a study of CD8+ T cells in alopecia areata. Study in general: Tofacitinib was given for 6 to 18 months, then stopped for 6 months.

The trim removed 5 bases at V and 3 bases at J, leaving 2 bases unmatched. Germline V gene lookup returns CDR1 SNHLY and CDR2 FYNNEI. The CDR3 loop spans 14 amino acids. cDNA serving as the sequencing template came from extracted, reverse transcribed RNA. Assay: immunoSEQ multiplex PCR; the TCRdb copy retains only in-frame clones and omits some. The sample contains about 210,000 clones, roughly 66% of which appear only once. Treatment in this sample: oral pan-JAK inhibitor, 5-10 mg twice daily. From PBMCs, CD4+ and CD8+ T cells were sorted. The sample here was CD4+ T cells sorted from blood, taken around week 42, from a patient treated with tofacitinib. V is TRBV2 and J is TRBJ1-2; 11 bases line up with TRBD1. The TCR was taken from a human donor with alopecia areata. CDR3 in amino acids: CASSKGQGDYGYTF. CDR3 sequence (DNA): TGTGCCAGCAGTAAGGGACAGGGGGACTATGGCTACACCTTC.